This TCR beta chain was observed in a study of blood T cell repertoires in COVID-19. For the study at large: From the United States, Italy and Spain came samples of acute and convalescent COVID-19.

Clones were read by immunoSEQ multiplex PCR, and TCRdb kept only the in-frame ones, dropping some. Here the sample spans 300,000 to 350,000 clones, around 82% being singletons. The sequence was obtained from a man aged 25-45 years with active or convalescent COVID-19. The material sequenced was peripheral blood.

CDR3 amino acids: CASSLEAGAVDEQYF. The CDR3 coding sequence is TGTGCCAGCAGCTTAGAGGCGGGCGCGGTCGACGAGCAGTACTTC. The gene calls are TRBV7-2 and TRBJ2-7, with TRBD2 as a possible D gene (5 bases). CDR1 and CDR2 from the germline V gene are SGHTA and FQGNSA. V was cut by 1 base and J by 5 bases, with 15 bases left in between. The length of the CDR3 is 15 residues.